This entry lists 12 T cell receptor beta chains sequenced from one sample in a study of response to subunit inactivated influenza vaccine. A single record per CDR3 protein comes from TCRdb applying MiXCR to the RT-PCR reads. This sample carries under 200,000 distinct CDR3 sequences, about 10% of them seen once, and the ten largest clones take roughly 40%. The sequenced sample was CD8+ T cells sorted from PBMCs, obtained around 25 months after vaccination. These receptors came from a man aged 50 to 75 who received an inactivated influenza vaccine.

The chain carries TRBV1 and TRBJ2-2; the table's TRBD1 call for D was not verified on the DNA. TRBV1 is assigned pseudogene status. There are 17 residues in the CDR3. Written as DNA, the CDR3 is TGCACCAGCAGCCCGACCCGGACAGGGTATTGCACCGGGGAGCTGTTTTTT. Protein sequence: CTSSPTRTGYCTGELFF.

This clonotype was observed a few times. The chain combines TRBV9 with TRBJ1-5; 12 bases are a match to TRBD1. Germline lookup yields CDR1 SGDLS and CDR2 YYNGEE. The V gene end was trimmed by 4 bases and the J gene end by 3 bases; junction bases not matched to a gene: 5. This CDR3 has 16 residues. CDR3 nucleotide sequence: TGTGCCAGCAGCACCGGGGACAGGGGGCACAATCAGCCCCAGCATTTT. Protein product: CASSTGDRGHNQPQHF. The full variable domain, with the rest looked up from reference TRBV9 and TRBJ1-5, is DSGVTQTPKHLITATGQRVTLRCSPRSGDLSVYWYQQSLDQGLQFLIQYYNGEERAKGNILERFSAQQFPDLHSELNLSSLELGDSALYFCASSTGDRGHNQPQHFGDGTRLSIL.

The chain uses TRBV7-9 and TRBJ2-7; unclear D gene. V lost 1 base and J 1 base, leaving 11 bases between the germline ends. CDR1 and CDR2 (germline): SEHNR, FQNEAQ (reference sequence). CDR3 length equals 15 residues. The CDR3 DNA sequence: TGTGCCAGCAGCTTAGAGTTCGGCTCTTCCTACGAGCAGTACTTC. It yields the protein CASSLEFGSSYEQYF.

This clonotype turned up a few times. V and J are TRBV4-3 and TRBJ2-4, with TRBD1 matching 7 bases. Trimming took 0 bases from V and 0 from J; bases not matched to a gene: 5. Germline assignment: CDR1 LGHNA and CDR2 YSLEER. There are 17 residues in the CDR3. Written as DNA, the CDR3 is TGCGCCAGCAGCCAAGAGTGGACAGGACTAGCCAAAAACATTCAGTACTTC. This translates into CASSQEWTGLAKNIQYF.

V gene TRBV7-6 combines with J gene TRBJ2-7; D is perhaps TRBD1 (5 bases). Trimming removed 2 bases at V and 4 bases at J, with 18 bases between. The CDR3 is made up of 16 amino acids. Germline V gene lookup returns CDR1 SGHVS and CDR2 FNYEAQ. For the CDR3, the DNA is TGTGCCAGCAGCTTATACCCCGCAGGGTCAACGTACGAGCAGTACTTC. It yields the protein CASSLYPAGSTYEQYF.

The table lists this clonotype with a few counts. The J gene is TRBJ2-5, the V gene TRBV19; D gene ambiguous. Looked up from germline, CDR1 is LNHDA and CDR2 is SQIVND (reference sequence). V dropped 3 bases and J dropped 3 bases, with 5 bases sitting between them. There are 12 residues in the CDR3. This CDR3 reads CASSIGEETQYF. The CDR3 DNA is TGTGCCAGTAGTATTGGCGAAGAGACCCAGTACTTC.

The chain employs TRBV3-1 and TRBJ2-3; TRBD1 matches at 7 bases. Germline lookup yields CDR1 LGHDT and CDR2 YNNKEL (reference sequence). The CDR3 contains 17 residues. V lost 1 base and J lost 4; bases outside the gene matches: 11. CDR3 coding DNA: TGTGCCAGCAGCCAAGTTCGAGGGGGCGAGTATGCAGATACGCAGTATTTT. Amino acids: CASSQVRGGEYADTQYF.

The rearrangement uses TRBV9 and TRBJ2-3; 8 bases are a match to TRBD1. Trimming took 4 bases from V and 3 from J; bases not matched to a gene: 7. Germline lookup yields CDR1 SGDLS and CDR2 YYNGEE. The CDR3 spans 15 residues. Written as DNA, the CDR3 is TGTGCCAGCAGCTCCGGGACAGGTTATACAGATACGCAGTATTTT. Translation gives CASSSGTGYTDTQYF.

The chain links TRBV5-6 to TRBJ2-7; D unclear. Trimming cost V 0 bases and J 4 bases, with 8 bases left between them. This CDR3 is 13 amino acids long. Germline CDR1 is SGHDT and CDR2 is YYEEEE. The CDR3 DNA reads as TGTGCCAGCAGCTTGGGGACCGAGTACGAGCAGTACTTC. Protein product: CASSLGTEYEQYF.

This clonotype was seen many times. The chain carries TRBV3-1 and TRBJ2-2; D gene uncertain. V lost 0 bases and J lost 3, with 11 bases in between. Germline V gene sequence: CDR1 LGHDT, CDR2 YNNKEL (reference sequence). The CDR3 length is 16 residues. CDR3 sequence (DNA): TGTGCCAGCAGCCAAGAATTAGAACTCTACACCGGGGAGCTGTTTTTT. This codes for CASSQELELYTGELFF.

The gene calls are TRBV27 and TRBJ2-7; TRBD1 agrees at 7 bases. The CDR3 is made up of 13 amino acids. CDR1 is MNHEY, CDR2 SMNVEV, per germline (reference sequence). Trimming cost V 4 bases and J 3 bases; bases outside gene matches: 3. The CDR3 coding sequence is TGTGCCAGCAGTTGGGACAGATACTACGAGCAGTACTTC. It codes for CASSWDRYYEQYF.

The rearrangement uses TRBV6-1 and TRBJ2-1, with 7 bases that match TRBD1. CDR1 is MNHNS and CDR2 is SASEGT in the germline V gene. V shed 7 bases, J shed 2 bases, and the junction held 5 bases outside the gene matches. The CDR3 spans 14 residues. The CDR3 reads CASNTGVPYNEQFF. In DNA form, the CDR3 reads TGTGCCAGCAACACAGGGGTCCCCTACAATGAGCAGTTCTTC.